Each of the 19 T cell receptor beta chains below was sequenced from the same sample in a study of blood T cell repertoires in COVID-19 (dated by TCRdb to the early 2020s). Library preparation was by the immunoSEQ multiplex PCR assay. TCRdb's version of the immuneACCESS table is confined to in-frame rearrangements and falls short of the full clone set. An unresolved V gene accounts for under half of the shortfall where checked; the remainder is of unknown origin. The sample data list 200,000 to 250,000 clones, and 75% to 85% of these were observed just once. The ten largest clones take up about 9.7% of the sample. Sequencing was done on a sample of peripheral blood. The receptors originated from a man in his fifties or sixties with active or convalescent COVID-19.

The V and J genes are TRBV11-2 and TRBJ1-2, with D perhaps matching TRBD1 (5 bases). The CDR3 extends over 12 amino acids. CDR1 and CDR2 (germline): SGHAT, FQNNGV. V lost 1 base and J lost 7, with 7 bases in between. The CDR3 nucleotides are TGTGCCAGCAGCTTAGGGACATTTGGCTACACCTTC. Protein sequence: CASSLGTFGYTF.

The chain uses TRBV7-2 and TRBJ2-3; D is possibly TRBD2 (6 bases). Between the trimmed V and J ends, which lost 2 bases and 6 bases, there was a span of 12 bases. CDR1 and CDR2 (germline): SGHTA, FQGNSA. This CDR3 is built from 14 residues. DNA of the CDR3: TGTGCCAGCAGCTTAAGGTGGGGGGAGGATACGCAGTATTTT. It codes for CASSLRWGEDTQYF. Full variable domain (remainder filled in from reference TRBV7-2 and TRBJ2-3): GAGVSQSPSNKVTEKGKDVELRCDPISGHTALYWYRQSLGQGLEFLIYFQGNSAPDKSGLPSDRFSAERTGGSVSTLTIQRTQQEDSAVYLCASSLRWGEDTQYFGPGTRLTVL.

The CDR3 DNA sequence: TGTGCCAGCTCACCAGGGACAGGGACGGCACGGGAGCTGTTTTTT. Translating it yields CASSPGTGTARELFF. The chain employs TRBV18 and TRBJ2-2; 9 nucleotides match TRBD1. Germline-derived CDR1 and CDR2 are KGHSH and LQKENI. CDR3 size: 15 residues. The V gene end was trimmed by 2 bases and the J gene end by 9 bases; junction bases not matched to a gene: 7.

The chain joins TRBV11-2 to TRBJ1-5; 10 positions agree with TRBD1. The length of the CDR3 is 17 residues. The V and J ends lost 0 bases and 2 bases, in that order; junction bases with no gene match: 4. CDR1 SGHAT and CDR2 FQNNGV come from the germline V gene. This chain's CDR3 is CASSLEAGTGGNQPQHF. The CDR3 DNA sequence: TGTGCCAGCAGCTTAGAAGCCGGGACAGGGGGCAATCAGCCCCAGCATTTT.

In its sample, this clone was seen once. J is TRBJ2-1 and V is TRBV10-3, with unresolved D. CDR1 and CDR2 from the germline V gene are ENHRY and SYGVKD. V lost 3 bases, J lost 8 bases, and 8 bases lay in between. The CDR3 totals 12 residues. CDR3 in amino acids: CAISDQHDEQFF. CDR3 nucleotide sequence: TGTGCCATCAGTGACCAACACGATGAGCAGTTCTTC.

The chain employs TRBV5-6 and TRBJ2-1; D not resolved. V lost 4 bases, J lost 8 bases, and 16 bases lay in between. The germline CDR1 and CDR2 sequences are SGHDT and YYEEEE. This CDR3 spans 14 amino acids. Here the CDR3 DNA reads TGTGCCAGCAGCCCCGGTAAAATGCACGATGAGCAGTTCTTC. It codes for CASSPGKMHDEQFF.

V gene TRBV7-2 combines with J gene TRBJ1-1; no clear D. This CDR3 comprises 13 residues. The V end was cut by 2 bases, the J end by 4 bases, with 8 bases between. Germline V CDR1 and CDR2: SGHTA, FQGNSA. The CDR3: CASSLRRGTEAFF. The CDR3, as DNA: TGTGCCAGCAGCTTAAGACGCGGCACTGAAGCTTTCTTT. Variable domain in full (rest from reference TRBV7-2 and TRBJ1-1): GAGVSQSPSNKVTEKGKDVELRCDPISGHTALYWYRQSLGQGLEFLIYFQGNSAPDKSGLPSDRFSAERTGGSVSTLTIQRTQQEDSAVYLCASSLRRGTEAFFGQGTRLTVV.

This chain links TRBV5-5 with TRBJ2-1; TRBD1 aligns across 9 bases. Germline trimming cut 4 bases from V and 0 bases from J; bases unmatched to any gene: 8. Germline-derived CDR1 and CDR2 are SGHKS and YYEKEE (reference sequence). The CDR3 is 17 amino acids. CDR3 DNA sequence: TGTGCCAGCAGCGGGCTCGGGACAGGGCCCTCCTACAATGAGCAGTTCTTC. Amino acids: CASSGLGTGPSYNEQFF.

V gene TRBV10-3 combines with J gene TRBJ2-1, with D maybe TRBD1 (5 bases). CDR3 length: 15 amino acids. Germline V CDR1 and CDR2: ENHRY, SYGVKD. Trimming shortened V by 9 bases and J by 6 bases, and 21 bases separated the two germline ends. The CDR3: CAMSPSGFSGNEQFF. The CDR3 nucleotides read TGTGCCATGAGCCCTTCAGGGTTCTCCGGCAATGAGCAGTTCTTC.

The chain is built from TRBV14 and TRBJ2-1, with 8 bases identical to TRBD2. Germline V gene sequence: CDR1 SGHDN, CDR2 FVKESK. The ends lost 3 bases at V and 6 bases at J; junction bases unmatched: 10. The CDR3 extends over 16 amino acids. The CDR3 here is CASSHLLGRGVNEQFF. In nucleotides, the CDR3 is TGTGCCAGCAGCCATCTTCTCGGGAGGGGGGTCAATGAGCAGTTCTTC.

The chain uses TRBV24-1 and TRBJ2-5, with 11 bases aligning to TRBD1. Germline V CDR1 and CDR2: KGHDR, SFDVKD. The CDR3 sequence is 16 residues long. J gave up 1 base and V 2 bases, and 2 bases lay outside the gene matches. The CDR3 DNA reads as TGTGCCACCAGTGATTGGGGACAGGGGGTCCAAGAGACCCAGTACTTC. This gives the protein CATSDWGQGVQETQYF.

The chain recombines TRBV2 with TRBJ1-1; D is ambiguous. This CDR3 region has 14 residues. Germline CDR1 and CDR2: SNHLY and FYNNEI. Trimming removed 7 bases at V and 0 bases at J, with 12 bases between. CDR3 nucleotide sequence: TGTGCCAGCACGGTCCGGGAGATGAACACTGAAGCTTTCTTT. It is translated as CASTVREMNTEAFF. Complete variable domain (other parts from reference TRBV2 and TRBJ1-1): EPEVTQTPSHQVTQMGQEVILRCVPISNHLYFYWYRQILGQKVEFLVSFYNNEISEKSEIFDDQFSVERPDGSNFTLKIRSTKLEDSAMYFCASTVREMNTEAFFGQGTRLTVV.

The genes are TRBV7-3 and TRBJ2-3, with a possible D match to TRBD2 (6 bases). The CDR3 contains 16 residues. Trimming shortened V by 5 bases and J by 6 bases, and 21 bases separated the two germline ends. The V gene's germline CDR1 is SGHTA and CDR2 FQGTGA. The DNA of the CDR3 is TGTGCCAGCAGCCCTACTACCGGACTACCTCCGGATACGCAGTATTTT. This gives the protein CASSPTTGLPPDTQYF. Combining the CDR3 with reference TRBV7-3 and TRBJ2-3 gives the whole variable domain GAGVSQTPSNKVTEKGKYVELRCDPISGHTALYWYRQSLGQGPEFLIYFQGTGAADDSGLPNDRFFAVRPEGSVSTLKIQRTERGDSAVYLCASSPTTGLPPDTQYFGPGTRLTVL.

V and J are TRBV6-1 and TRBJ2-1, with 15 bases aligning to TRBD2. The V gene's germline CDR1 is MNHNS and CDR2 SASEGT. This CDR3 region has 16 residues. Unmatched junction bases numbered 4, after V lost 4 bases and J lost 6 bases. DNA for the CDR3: TGTGCCAGCAGTGGGACTAGCGGGGGGGCCTCCAATGAGCAGTTCTTC. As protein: CASSGTSGGASNEQFF.

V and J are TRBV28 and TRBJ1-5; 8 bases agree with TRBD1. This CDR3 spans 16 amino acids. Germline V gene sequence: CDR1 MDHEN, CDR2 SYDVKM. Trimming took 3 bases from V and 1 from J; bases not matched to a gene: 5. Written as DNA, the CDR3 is TGTGCCAGCAGTTTCAGCGGACAGGGAAGCAATCAGCCCCAGCATTTT. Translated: CASSFSGQGSNQPQHF.

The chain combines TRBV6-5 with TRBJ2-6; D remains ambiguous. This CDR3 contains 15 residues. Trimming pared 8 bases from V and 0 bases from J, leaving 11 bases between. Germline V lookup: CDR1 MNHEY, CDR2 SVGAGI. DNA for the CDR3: TGTGCCAGCTCCCTCACAGACTCTGGGGCCAACGTCCTGACTTTC. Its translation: CASSLTDSGANVLTF.

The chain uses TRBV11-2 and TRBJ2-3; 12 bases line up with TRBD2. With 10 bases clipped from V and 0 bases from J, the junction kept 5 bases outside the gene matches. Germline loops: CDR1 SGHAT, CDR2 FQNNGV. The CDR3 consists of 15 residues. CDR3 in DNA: TGTGCCACTGCTGGACTAGCGGGGAGCACAGATACGCAGTATTTT. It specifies CATAGLAGSTDTQYF.

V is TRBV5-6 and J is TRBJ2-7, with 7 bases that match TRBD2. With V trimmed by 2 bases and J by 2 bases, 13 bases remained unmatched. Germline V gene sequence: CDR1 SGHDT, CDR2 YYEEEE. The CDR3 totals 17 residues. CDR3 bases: TGTGCCAGCAGCTTATATAAGAGGACTAGAGGGGCCTACGAGCAGTACTTC. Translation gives CASSLYKRTRGAYEQYF. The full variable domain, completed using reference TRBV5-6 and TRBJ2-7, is DAGVTQSPTHLIKTRGQQVTLRCSPKSGHDTVSWYQQALGQGPQFIFQYYEEEERQRGNFPDRFSGHQFPNYSSELNVNALLLGDSALYLCASSLYKRTRGAYEQYFGPGTRLTVT.

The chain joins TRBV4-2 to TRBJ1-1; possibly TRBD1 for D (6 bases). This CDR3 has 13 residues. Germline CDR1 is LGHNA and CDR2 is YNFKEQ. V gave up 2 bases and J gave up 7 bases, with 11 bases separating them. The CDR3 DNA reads TGTGCCAGCAGCCAAAGGGAGGGGGATGAAGCTTTCTTT. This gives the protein CASSQREGDEAFF.